The clone carrying this T cell receptor (beta chain) showed up just once. The antigen remains unidentified. The data stem from a study of shared clonotypes between healthy human individuals. Study as a whole: With ages of 18 to 49, the donors were two women and a few men. Each donor's CD4 naive and CD4 memory cells filled three plates apiece, CD8 naive two, and CD8 memory one. General study results and limits: Relative to memory subsets, naive subsets generally showed larger estimated richness.

Generated by immunoSEQ multiplex PCR, the TCRdb table keeps only in-frame clones and is missing some. The sample lists some 2.1 million clones; roughly 94% were seen once. Negatively enriched CD4+ T cells were divided by CD45RA into naive and memory. The TCR comes from a man aged 18 to 35 in good health. Source material: naive CD4+ T cells sorted from blood. Sample subset: CD45RA+ positively selected.

The CDR3 sequence is CAISEAGRSSYNEQFF. CDR3 coding DNA: TGTGCCATCAGTGAAGCGGGCCGTAGCTCCTACAATGAGCAGTTCTTC. This rearrangement joins TRBV10-3 to TRBJ2-1; tentative D call: TRBD2 (6 bases). V gave up 3 bases and J gave up 0 bases, with 12 bases separating them. This CDR3 is built from 16 residues. Germline V gene lookup returns CDR1 ENHRY and CDR2 SYGVKD.